A single sample is the source of the 10 T cell receptor beta chains below, sequenced in a study of T cells expressing NK-cell markers. Reanalyzing the 5' RACE reads, TCRdb keeps one entry per CDR3 protein, without DNA. The listing contains roughly 450,000 distinct CDR3 sequences. Material: blood T cells: a sorted CD56 or NKG2C T cell subset, CD4+ or CD8+ T cells, or bulk PBMC T cells (not recorded which). Every receptor here comes from a woman aged 45-60 years in good health.

V and J are TRBV12-3 or TRBV12-4 and TRBJ1-2. The CDR3 is made up of 11 amino acids. The CDR3 sequence is CASSLWRGYTF.

The chain employs TRBV2 and TRBJ2-2. Germline CDR1 is SNHLY and CDR2 is FYNNEI. This CDR3 spans 11 amino acids. The CDR3 sequence: CATQDTGELFF.

The rearrangement uses TRBV9 and TRBJ1-1. This CDR3 is built from 14 residues. CDR1 SGDLS and CDR2 YYNGEE come from the germline V gene. CDR3 loop: CASSVAGESAEAFF.

The chain combines TRBV29-1 with TRBJ2-1; TCRdb selects TRBD2, and the lack of DNA leaves this call unchecked. The CDR3 length is 14 residues. Germline CDR1 reads SQVTM; CDR2 reads ANQGSEA. This CDR3 is CSVERLGGNNEQFF.

The rearrangement uses TRBV18 and TRBJ1-3; the D call from TCRdb, TRBD1, cannot be confirmed without DNA. There are 15 residues in the CDR3. Germline CDR1 KGHSH, CDR2 LQKENI. The CDR3: CASSRDMALGNTIYF.

The chain employs TRBV20-1 and TRBJ2-3; the D call from TCRdb, TRBD2, cannot be confirmed without DNA. There are 17 residues in the CDR3. Germline V gene lookup returns CDR1 DFQATT and CDR2 SNEGSKA (reference sequence). CDR3 amino acids: CSASYLAGGSVSDTQYF.

The genes are TRBV12-3 or TRBV12-4 and TRBJ2-5; there is no DNA to check the TCRdb D call of TRBD1. The CDR3 covers 13 residues. CDR3 sequence: CASRGQGKETQYF.

This chain uses TRBV30 with TRBJ2-7; TCRdb's D call of TRBD2 is untestable without DNA. The CDR3 contains 12 residues. Germline V gene data show CDR1 as GTSNPN and CDR2 as SVGIG (reference sequence). CDR3 sequence: CASTSGSVEQYF.

This chain joins TRBV14 and TRBJ2-1; TCRdb lists TRBD2, though no DNA is available to test this call. The CDR3 totals 13 residues. The germline CDR1 and CDR2 sequences are SGHDN and FVKESK. The CDR3 is CASRAGGPGEQFF.

This chain uses TRBV11-2 with TRBJ2-3; TCRdb lists TRBD1, though no DNA is available to test this call. The CDR3 loop spans 14 amino acids. Per germline, CDR1 SGHAT and CDR2 FQNNGV. CDR3 protein: CASSLQGARDTQYF.